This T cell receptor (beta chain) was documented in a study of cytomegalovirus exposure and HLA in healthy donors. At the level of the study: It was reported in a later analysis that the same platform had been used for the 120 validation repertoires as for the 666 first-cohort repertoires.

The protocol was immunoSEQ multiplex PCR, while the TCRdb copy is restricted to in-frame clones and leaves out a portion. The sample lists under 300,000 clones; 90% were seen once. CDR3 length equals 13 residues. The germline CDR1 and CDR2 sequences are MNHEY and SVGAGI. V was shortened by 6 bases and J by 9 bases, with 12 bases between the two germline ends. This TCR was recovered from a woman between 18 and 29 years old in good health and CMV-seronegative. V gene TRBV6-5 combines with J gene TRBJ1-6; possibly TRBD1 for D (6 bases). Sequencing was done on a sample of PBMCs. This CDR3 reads CASSGQTLSPLHF. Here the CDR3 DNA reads TGTGCCAGCAGCGGACAGACCCTTTCACCCCTCCACTTT.